What follows are 31 T cell receptor beta chains derived from one specimen sequenced in a study of blood T cells in healthy people across ages. Primers used in a second PCR of about 6 to 11 cycles were a sample-barcoded 5' primer and a J-beta primer mix. TCRdb reprocessed the 5' RACE reads with MiXCR, giving one entry per CDR3 protein. The sample records hundreds of thousands of distinct CDR3 sequences, 32% being singletons. Sequenced: blood. Source of these receptors: a woman of 80 years or more in good health.

This rearrangement joins TRBV4-2 to TRBJ2-2, with TRBD2 identical over 12 bases. Unmatched junction bases numbered 8, after V lost 0 bases and J lost 9 bases. CDR3 length equals 17 residues. Looked up from germline, CDR1 is LGHNA and CDR2 is YNFKEQ. This CDR3 reads CASSQELAGGKTRELFF. DNA for the CDR3: TGTGCCAGCAGCCAAGAACTAGCGGGGGGAAAGACCAGGGAGCTGTTTTTT.

Ten or more counts support this clonotype. The V gene is TRBV29-1, the J gene TRBJ2-5, with 10 bases aligning to TRBD1. V shed 7 bases and J 5 bases; nucleotides not matched to a gene: 7. The length of the CDR3 is 13 residues. Germline CDR1 SQVTM, CDR2 ANQGSEA. CDR3: CSARQGAPETQYF. The CDR3, as DNA: TGCAGCGCAAGACAGGGGGCGCCGGAGACCCAGTACTTC.

This clonotype was picked up many times. J is TRBJ2-1 and V is TRBV20-1; 8 positions agree with TRBD2. The CDR3 extends over 16 amino acids. V dropped 0 bases and J dropped 4; count of bases not matched to a gene: 8. CDR1 and CDR2 from the germline V gene are DFQATT and SNEGSKA (reference sequence). The CDR3 DNA reads TGCAGTGCTAGAGACCCCAGGCGGGGGGCTTACAATGAGCAGTTCTTC. Translated: CSARDPRRGAYNEQFF.

This clonotype was recorded many times. The CDR3 is CATSRGQGDNYGYTF. As DNA, the CDR3 is TGTGCCACCAGCAGAGGACAGGGAGATAACTATGGCTACACCTTC. This chain uses TRBV15 with TRBJ1-2, with 7 nucleotides matching TRBD1. The ends lost 1 base at V and 1 base at J; junction bases unmatched: 3. CDR1 LNHNV and CDR2 YYDKDF come from the germline V gene (reference sequence). This CDR3 is built from 15 residues.

This clonotype was seen many times. The chain joins TRBV6-1 to TRBJ2-3; the D is unclear. Looked up from germline, CDR1 is MNHNS and CDR2 is SASEGT. CDR3 size: 13 residues. V shed 4 bases and J shed 5 bases, with 10 bases lying between them. Written as DNA, the CDR3 is TGTGCCAGCAGTGGGTCAGCCAGAGATACGCAGTATTTT. Its translation is CASSGSARDTQYF.

The rearrangement links TRBV20-1 to TRBJ2-3, with D hard to call. This CDR3 region has 14 residues. Germline V gene data show CDR1 as DFQATT and CDR2 as SNEGSKA (reference sequence). V gave up 7 bases and J gave up 2 bases, with 16 bases separating them. CDR3 sequence reads: CSGSRAEITDTQYF. CDR3 coding DNA: TGCAGTGGTAGTCGGGCGGAGATCACAGATACGCAGTATTTT.

This rearrangement joins TRBV20-1 to TRBJ1-2; D ambiguous. The germline V gene encodes CDR1 DFQATT and CDR2 SNEGSKA (reference sequence). Trimming stripped 0 bases from V and 4 bases from J, with 12 bases between. CDR3 length: 14 residues. CDR3 sequence: CSARDPRAGYGYTF. The CDR3 DNA is TGCAGTGCTAGAGATCCCCGGGCAGGCTATGGCTACACCTTC.

The genes are TRBV29-1 and TRBJ2-1; D ambiguous. Germline assignment: CDR1 SQVTM and CDR2 ANQGSEA. Trimming removed 5 bases from V and 10 bases from J, with 9 bases in between. This CDR3 has 10 residues. For the CDR3, the DNA is TGCAGCGTTAAACTCAAGGAGCAGTTCTTC. Translated, it gives CSVKLKEQFF.

This clonotype was seen at least ten times. V usage is TRBV4-1 and J usage is TRBJ1-6; no firm D call. CDR3 length: 12 amino acids. The germline CDR1 and CDR2 sequences are MGHRA and YSYEKL. V was clipped by 1 base and J by 12 bases, with 7 bases between them. The CDR3 sequence is CASSQVGQPLHF. Written as DNA, the CDR3 is TGCGCCAGCAGCCAAGTTGGTCAACCCCTCCACTTT.

Note on this clonotype: Possible read error: a much larger clone is one base away. J is TRBJ1-5 and V is TRBV10-3, with D perhaps TRBD1 (6 bases). CDR3 length equals 15 residues. Trimming stripped 6 bases from V and 1 base from J, with 13 bases between. Per the germline V gene, CDR1 is ENHRY and CDR2 is SYGVKD. This CDR3 is CAIRGGQESNQPQHF. The DNA for the CDR3 is TGTGCCATCAGAGGGGGACAAGAGAGCAATCAGCCCCAGCATTTT.

Ten or more counts support this clonotype. The junction departs from the called germline gene at one end, perhaps through a read error. J is TRBJ2-3 and V is TRBV7-2, with TRBD2 as a possible D gene (6 bases). This CDR3 has 15 amino acids. CDR1 is SGHTA, CDR2 FQGNSA, per germline. DNA for the CDR3: TGCGCCAGCAGCTTGGGAGGAGCAGGCACAGATACGCAGTATTTT. Protein: CASSLGGAGTDTQYF.

This clonotype was observed at least ten times. The gene calls are TRBV5-1 and TRBJ1-1; 11 nucleotides align to TRBD1. V gave up 2 bases and J gave up 4 bases; unmatched junction bases: 7. The CDR3 spans 16 residues. Germline V gene sequence: CDR1 SGHRS, CDR2 YFSETQ. The CDR3 bases are TGCGCCAGCAGCTTTATCACCGGGACAGGGGGCACTGAAGCTTTCTTT. This translates into CASSFITGTGGTEAFF.

This clonotype was recorded at least ten times. The genes are TRBV30 and TRBJ1-2, with D hard to call. Germline V gene lookup returns CDR1 GTSNPN and CDR2 SVGIG (reference sequence). This CDR3 contains 12 residues. The V gene lost 1 base and the J gene lost 3 bases, with 6 bases spanning the gap. The CDR3 loop reads CAWSEVDYGYTF. CDR3 bases: TGTGCCTGGAGTGAGGTTGACTATGGCTACACCTTC.

This clonotype was observed at least ten times. The chain is built from TRBV12-3 or TRBV12-4 and TRBJ2-6; perhaps TRBD2 as D (5 bases). The CDR3 sequence is 15 residues long. The V gene lost 5 bases and the J gene lost 2 bases, with 10 bases spanning the gap. The DNA of the CDR3 is TGTGCCAGCAGTGCGTCCGGGACTGGGGCCAACGTCCTGACTTTC. Its protein is CASSASGTGANVLTF.

The chain combines TRBV3-1 with TRBJ1-6, with a tentative D call TRBD1 (6 bases). The germline V and J ends were trimmed by 0 bases and 0 bases, with 12 bases remaining between them. CDR3 length equals 18 residues. The V gene's germline CDR1 is LGHDT and CDR2 YNNKEL (reference sequence). CDR3 bases: TGTGCCAGCAGCCAAGACTGGGGGGCTAGCTCCTATAATTCACCCCTCCACTTT. Its translation is CASSQDWGASSYNSPLHF.

About this clonotype itself: One base away lies a much larger clone, so this may be a sequencing read error. The chain has TRBV20-1 and TRBJ2-7; D is perhaps TRBD2 (5 bases). The germline V gene encodes CDR1 DFQATT and CDR2 SNEGSKA (reference sequence). Trimming cost V 0 bases and J 7 bases, with 22 bases left between them. This CDR3 is built from 16 residues. The CDR3 protein is CSARERRDPSYNEQYF. CDR3 bases: TGCAGTGCTAGAGAGCGCCGGGATCCCTCCTACAATGAGCAGTACTTC.

This clonotype was seen a single time. The gene calls are TRBV29-1 and TRBJ2-1; 13 bases match TRBD2. The CDR3 covers 14 residues. CDR1 and CDR2 from the germline V gene are SQVTM and ANQGSEA. After removal of 6 bases from V and 9 bases from J, the junction contained 8 bases not matched to a gene. As DNA, the CDR3 is TGCAGCGTGAGCACAAGACTAGCGGGAGGTGAGCAGTTCTTC. Amino acid sequence: CSVSTRLAGGEQFF.

At least ten counts were recorded for this clonotype. The chain recombines TRBV6-2 or TRBV6-3 with TRBJ1-1; D unclear. CDR3 length equals 18 residues. The ends were cut back, 3 bases at V and 0 bases at J, with 20 bases in the middle. Germline assignment: CDR1 MNHEY and CDR2 SVGEGT. The CDR3 here is CASSYPVTRRGMNTEAFF. The DNA for the CDR3 is TGTGCCAGCAGTTATCCCGTTACACGTAGAGGAATGAACACTGAAGCTTTCTTT.

This chain connects TRBV7-2 to TRBJ2-1; no clear D gene. Germline CDR1 SGHTA, CDR2 FQGNSA. Deletions cut 0 bases from V and 9 bases from J, with 9 bases between. This CDR3 spans 13 amino acids. The CDR3 here is CASSLAWKSEQFF. The CDR3 DNA is TGTGCCAGCAGCTTAGCTTGGAAAAGTGAGCAGTTCTTC.

This clonotype was seen only a few times. The chain has TRBV7-2 and TRBJ1-2, with TRBD1 as a possible D gene (5 bases). V was shortened by 2 bases and J by 4 bases, with 14 bases between the two germline ends. Germline CDR1 is SGHTA and CDR2 is FQGNSA. The CDR3 runs to 15 residues. For the CDR3, the DNA is TGTGCCAGCAGCTTACAGGGAAGTTTCTCCTATGGCTACACCTTC. Encoded protein: CASSLQGSFSYGYTF.

This clonotype has at least ten counts. The chain has TRBV20-1 and TRBJ2-7; D perhaps matches TRBD1 (6 bases). Germline V gene lookup returns CDR1 DFQATT and CDR2 SNEGSKA (reference sequence). Trimming removed 6 bases from V and 6 bases from J, with 15 bases in between. The CDR3 contains 12 residues. This chain's CDR3 is CSAEGQNLEQYF. CDR3 DNA sequence: TGCAGTGCGGAAGGACAGAACCTCGAGCAGTACTTC.

Turning to this clonotype: This may stem from a read error, because a much larger clone lies one nucleotide away. The CDR3 region is CASSLSVGEPYF. In DNA form, the CDR3 reads TGTGCCAGCAGCTTATCGGTCGGGGAGCCGTACTTC. This chain connects TRBV13 to TRBJ2-7; TRBD2 is a possible D gene (5 bases). This CDR3 is built from 12 residues. Germline V gene data show CDR1 as PRHDT and CDR2 as FYEKMQ (reference sequence).

V gene TRBV5-1 combines with J gene TRBJ1-2, with 10 positions matching TRBD1. The CDR3 has 16 residues. The germline V gene encodes CDR1 SGHRS and CDR2 YFSETQ. V was clipped by 0 bases and J by 7 bases; unmatched bases: 9. The CDR3 is CASSLDPGQGLLGYTF. CDR3 DNA sequence: TGCGCCAGCAGCTTGGATCCGGGACAGGGGCTGCTTGGCTACACCTTC.

This clonotype came up a few times. V gene TRBV30 combines with J gene TRBJ1-1; D remains ambiguous. V lost 0 bases to trimming and J lost 0 bases, with 5 bases between them. CDR1 and CDR2 from the germline V gene are GTSNPN and SVGIG (reference sequence). CDR3 length: 13 amino acids. CDR3 in amino acids: CAWSVRVNTEAFF. CDR3 nucleotides: TGTGCCTGGAGTGTACGGGTGAACACTGAAGCTTTCTTT.

The table lists this clonotype with a few counts. The junction departs from germline at one end; a sequencing error may be responsible. V usage is TRBV12-3 or TRBV12-4 and J usage is TRBJ1-5; D is perhaps TRBD1 (5 bases). This CDR3 is built from 14 residues. CDR3 DNA sequence: TGTGTCAGCAGTCACGACAGCGACGATCAGCCCCAGCATTTT. Translating it yields CVSSHDSDDQPQHF.

The chain combines TRBV9 with TRBJ1-1; 10 nucleotides agree with TRBD1. Germline values: CDR1 SGDLS, CDR2 YYNGEE. Trimming took 4 bases from V and 7 from J; bases not matched to a gene: 10. The CDR3 loop spans 15 amino acids. The CDR3 bases are TGTGCCAGCAGCCCCCTGCGACAGGGGGCCAATGAAGCTTTCTTT. Translating it yields CASSPLRQGANEAFF.

The V and J genes are TRBV20-1 and TRBJ2-3; TRBD1 or TRBD2 may be the D gene (6 bases each). CDR3 length equals 15 residues. Per the germline V gene, CDR1 is DFQATT and CDR2 is SNEGSKA (reference sequence). V lost 4 bases and J lost 6, with 20 bases in between. The CDR3 region has the DNA TGCAGTGCTACGGTTATTGCGGGGCAGGGGGATACGCAGTATTTT. Translating it yields CSATVIAGQGDTQYF.

The CDR3 here is CASSLGSASYQETQYF. For the CDR3, the DNA is TGTGCCAGCAGCTTAGGGTCAGCGTCCTACCAAGAGACCCAGTACTTC. This chain connects TRBV7-2 to TRBJ2-5; no reliable D call. The V end was cut by 1 base, the J end by 0 bases, with 12 bases between. CDR3 length equals 16 residues. Germline V CDR1 and CDR2: SGHTA, FQGNSA.

This clonotype was found a few times. The rearrangement joins TRBV6-1 to TRBJ1-4; no firm D call. Germline values: CDR1 MNHNS, CDR2 SASEGT. Trimming cost V 1 base and J 0 bases, with 9 bases left between them. The CDR3 runs to 16 residues. CDR3 DNA: TGTGCCAGCAGTGAAGGGCGACGTGCAACTAATGAAAAACTGTTTTTT. Protein product: CASSEGRRATNEKLFF.

At least ten counts were recorded for this clonotype. This clone may be a read error of a much larger clone one base away. The chain links TRBV4-1 to TRBJ2-7, with D unclear. V lost 2 bases and J lost 3, with 14 bases in between. Germline loops: CDR1 MGHRA, CDR2 YSYEKL. The CDR3 contains 15 residues. In DNA, the CDR3 is TGCGCCAGCAGCCAAATCCGCGGTAAGGACTACGAGCAGTACTTC. Its protein is CASSQIRGKDYEQYF.

This clonotype appeared a few times. At one of its ends the junction is not consistent with the germline gene, which may arise from a read error. This rearrangement joins TRBV24-1 to TRBJ1-5; D not resolved. Germline CDR1 is KGHDR and CDR2 is SFDVKD. The CDR3 extends over 20 amino acids. The CDR3 DNA reads TGTGCCACCAGTGATTTGCCTCAGAAGGAATCCTTCCTATTTGTACAGCTCCAGCATTTT. Translating it yields CATSDLPQKESFLFVQLQHF.